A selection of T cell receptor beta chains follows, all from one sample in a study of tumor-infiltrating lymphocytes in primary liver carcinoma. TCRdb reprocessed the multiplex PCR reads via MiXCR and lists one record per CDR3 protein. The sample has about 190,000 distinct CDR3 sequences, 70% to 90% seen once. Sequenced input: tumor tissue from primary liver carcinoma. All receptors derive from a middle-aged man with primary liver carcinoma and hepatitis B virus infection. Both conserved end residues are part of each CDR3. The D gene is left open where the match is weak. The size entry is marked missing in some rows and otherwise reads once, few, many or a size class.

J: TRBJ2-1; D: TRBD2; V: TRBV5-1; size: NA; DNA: TGCGCCAGCGGTACTAGCGGGAGGGCCGGGGATGAGAAGTTCTTC; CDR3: CASGTSGRAGDEKFF
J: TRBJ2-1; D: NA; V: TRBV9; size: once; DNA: TGTGCCAGCAGCGGGAGGCCCCCCTTTGACAATGCGCAGTTCTTC; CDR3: CASSGRPPFDNAQFF
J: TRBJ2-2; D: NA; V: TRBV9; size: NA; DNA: TGTGCCAGCAGCGTAGATGGGGCAGACGGGGAGCTGTTTTTT; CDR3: CASSVDGADGELFF
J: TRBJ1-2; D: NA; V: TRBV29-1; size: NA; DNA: TGCAGCGTTGGGGCATCAACAGGAACTCAAGTGACTAACTATGGATACACGTTC; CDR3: CSVGASTGTQVTNYGYTF
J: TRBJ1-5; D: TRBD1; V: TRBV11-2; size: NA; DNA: TGTGCCGGCAGCTTAGCAGGAGTAACAGGGGGCAATAAGCCCCAGCATTTT; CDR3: CAGSLAGVTGGNKPQHF
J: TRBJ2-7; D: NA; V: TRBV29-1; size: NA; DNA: TGCAGCGTTGTGGACGCACCCGGCGAGTACTACTTC; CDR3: CSVVDAPGEYYF
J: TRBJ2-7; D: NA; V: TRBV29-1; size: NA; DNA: TGCATCGCCCTTTTTCAGGGTCACCACGAGCATTACTTC; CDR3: CIALFQGHHEHYF
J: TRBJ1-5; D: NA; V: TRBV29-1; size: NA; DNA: TGTAGCGCCGGAGAGGGAGTGAATCAGCCCCAGCATTTT; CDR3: CSAGEGVNQPQHF
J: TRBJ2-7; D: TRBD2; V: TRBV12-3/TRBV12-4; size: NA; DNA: TGTGCCAGCAGTTATCCCGGGAGTAGCGGGAGAGGCGAGCAGTACTTC; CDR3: CASSYPGSSGRGEQYF
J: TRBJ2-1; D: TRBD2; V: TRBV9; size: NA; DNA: TGTGCCAGCAGCGGACTAGCTGTTCCCTACAATGAGCAGTTCTTC; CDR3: CASSGLAVPYNEQFF
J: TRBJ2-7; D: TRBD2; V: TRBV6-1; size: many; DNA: TGTGCCAGCACCAAGGGAGGGAACGAGCAGTACTTC; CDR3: CASTKGGNEQYF
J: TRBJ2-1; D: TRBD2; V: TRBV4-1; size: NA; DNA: TGCGCCAGCAGCCAAGAACTTCGGGGGGGCAGTGAGCGGTTCTTC; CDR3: CASSQELRGGSERFF
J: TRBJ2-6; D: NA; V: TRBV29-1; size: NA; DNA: TGCAGCGTCTTCCGGGACGCAGACTCTGGGGCCAACGTCCTGATTTTC; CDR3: CSVFRDADSGANVLIF
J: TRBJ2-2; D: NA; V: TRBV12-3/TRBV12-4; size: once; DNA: TGTGCCAGCAGTATATTAGTCGCCAGGGACACCAGGGAGCTGTTTTTT; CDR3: CASSILVARDTRELFF
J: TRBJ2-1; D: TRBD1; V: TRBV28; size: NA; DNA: TGTGCCACTTGGGGGAGAGGGGGCCACAATGAGCAGTTCTTC; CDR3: CATWGRGGHNEQFF
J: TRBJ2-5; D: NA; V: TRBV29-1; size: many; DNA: TGCAGCGTTGAAGATCATCCGGGAAGGGGAGAGACCCAGTACTTC; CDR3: CSVEDHPGRGETQYF
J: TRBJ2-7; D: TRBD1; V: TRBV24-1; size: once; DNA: TGTGCCACAGAGACAGGGAGCGAGCAGTACTTC; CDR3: CATETGSEQYF
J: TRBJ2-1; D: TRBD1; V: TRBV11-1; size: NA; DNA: TGCGGCAGCAGCCAAGGACAGGGGGTAATTCAAGAGATCCAGTTCTTC; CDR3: CGSSQGQGVIQEIQFF
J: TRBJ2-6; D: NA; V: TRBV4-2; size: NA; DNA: TGTGACAGCAGACCCGGGACGGCTGGGGCCAACGTCCCGACTTTC; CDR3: CDSRPGTAGANVPTF
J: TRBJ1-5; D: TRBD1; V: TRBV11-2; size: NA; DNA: TGTGCCAGCAACTTAGCAGGGGGTGGCAATCAGCCCCAGCATTTT; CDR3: CASNLAGGGNQPQHF
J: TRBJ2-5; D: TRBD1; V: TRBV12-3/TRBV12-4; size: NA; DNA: TGTGCCAGTAGCCATGAGGTTCCAGGGGGCGGAAAGACCCAGTACTTC; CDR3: CASSHEVPGGGKTQYF
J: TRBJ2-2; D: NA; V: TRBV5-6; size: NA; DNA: TGTACCAGCACCTCTAGTGGGAGTCGGGACACCGGGGAGCTGTTTTTT; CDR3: CTSTSSGSRDTGELFF
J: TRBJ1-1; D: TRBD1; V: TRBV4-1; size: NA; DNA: TGCGCCAACAGCCAAGGTGACAGGGGAAAGGACACTGAAACTTTCTTT; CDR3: CANSQGDRGKDTETFF
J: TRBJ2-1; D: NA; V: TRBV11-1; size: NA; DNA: TGTGTCAACAGCTCAAACGGGATGAGCAGGTTGTTTAATGAGCAGTTCTTT; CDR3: CVNSSNGMSRLFNEQFF
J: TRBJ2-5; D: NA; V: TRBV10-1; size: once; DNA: TGCGCCAGCAGTGGAGGGCGTGCAGATCGGTCCCAAGAGTCCCAGTACTTC; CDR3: CASSGGRADRSQESQYF
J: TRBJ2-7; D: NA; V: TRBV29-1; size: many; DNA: TGCAGCGTCACCCCGACACTCTCAGGCTACGAGCAGTACTTC; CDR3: CSVTPTLSGYEQYF
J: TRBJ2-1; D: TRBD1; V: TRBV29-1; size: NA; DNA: TGCAGCGTCACCCGGGACAGTACGTACAATGAGCAGTTCTTC; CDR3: CSVTRDSTYNEQFF
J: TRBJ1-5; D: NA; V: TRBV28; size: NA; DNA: TGTGCCAGCAGCCCGAATAGACGGGGGGGTCAGCCCCAGCATTTT; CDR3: CASSPNRRGGQPQHF
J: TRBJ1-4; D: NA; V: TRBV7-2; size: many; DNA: TGTGCCAGCAGCCGTAGTACGACTAATGAAAAACTGTTTTTT; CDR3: CASSRSTTNEKLFF
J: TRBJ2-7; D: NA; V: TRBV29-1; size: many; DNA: TGCAGCGTCCTACAGACAGGCCACGAGCAGTACTTC; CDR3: CSVLQTGHEQYF
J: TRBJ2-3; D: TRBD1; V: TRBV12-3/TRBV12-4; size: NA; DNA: TGTGCCAGCAGGGAGCGGACAGGTTCTGGTACGCGGTATTTT; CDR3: CASRERTGSGTRYF
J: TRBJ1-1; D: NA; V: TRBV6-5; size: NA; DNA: TGTGCCAATAGCCCCTCGGACAGTTACACTGAAGCTTTCTTT; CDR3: CANSPSDSYTEAFF
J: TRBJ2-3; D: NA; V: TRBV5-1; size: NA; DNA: TGCGCCAGCAGCATGAATGCAGCGAGAGATACACAGTATTTT; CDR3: CASSMNAARDTQYF
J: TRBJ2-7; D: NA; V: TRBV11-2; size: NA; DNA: TGTGCCAGTAGCTTAGATGGACTTGCCTACGGGCAGTACTTC; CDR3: CASSLDGLAYGQYF
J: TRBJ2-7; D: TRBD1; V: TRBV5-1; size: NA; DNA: TGCTCCAGCAGCCGTAAGGACAGGGAGGAGAACGAGCCGTACTTC; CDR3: CSSSRKDREENEPYF
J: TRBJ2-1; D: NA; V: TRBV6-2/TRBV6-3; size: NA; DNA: TGTGCCAGCCGTCCTCCCGACAGAGATGCCAATGAGCAGTTCTTC; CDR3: CASRPPDRDANEQFF
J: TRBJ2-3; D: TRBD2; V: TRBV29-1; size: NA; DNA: TGCAGCGCCCAGCGGGGGGGCACAGATATACAGTATTTT; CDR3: CSAQRGGTDIQYF